Each of the 10 T cell receptor beta chains below was sequenced from the same sample in a study of CD8+ T cells in alopecia areata. RNA extraction and reverse transcription yielded cDNA as sequencing template. Using immunoSEQ multiplex PCR, the repertoire was profiled, and TCRdb retains in-frame clones only, with some absent. This table has more than 95,000 clones, around 38% appearing once. The sequenced sample was CD4+ T cells sorted from blood. The receptors stem from a human donor with alopecia areata.

The chain uses TRBV5-4 and TRBJ2-7, with D perhaps TRBD1 or TRBD2 (6 bases each). The ends were cut back, 0 bases at V and 4 bases at J, with 11 bases in the middle. This CDR3 region has 14 residues. Germline V gene lookup returns CDR1 SGHNT and CDR2 YYREEE (reference sequence). CDR3: CASSLGQGRYEQYF. The CDR3 nucleotides are TGTGCCAGCAGCTTGGGGCAGGGGAGGTACGAGCAGTACTTC.

The table lists this clone with a few counts. The rearrangement uses TRBV7-8 and TRBJ2-2, with D perhaps TRBD2 (6 bases). The V end was cut by 1 base, the J end by 5 bases, with 20 bases between. The CDR3 consists of 18 residues. Germline V lookup: CDR1 SGHVS, CDR2 FQNEAQ. The CDR3: CASSLGRGRGPRTGELFF. Written as DNA, the CDR3 is TGTGCCAGCAGCTTAGGGCGGGGCAGAGGCCCGAGAACCGGGGAGCTGTTTTTT.

This clone was seen a few times. The chain recombines TRBV30 with TRBJ2-7; a weak D match, TRBD2 (6 bases). The CDR3 consists of 14 residues. Trimming took off 0 bases at V and 6 bases at J, with 15 bases between the two ends. In germline, CDR1 is GTSNPN, CDR2 SVGIG (reference sequence). The CDR3 DNA follows: TGTGCCTGGAGTGTAGGCGCGGGGTATGTCGAGCAGTACTTC. This sequence encodes CAWSVGAGYVEQYF.

This clone showed up just a few times. The CDR3 DNA sequence: TGTGCCAGCAGCCAAGATTTCGGCAGGGGAGAGACCCAGTACTTC. Translated: CASSQDFGRGETQYF. The chain combines TRBV14 with TRBJ2-5; tentative D call: TRBD1 (6 bases). CDR3 size: 15 residues. Trimming left V 0 bases short and J 4 bases short, with 12 bases between. CDR1 SGHDN and CDR2 FVKESK come from the germline V gene. The whole variable domain, filled in from reference TRBV14 and TRBJ2-5, reads EAGVTQFPSHSVIEKGQTVTLRCDPISGHDNLYWYRRVMGKEIKFLLHFVKESKQDESGMPNNRFLAERTGGTYSTLKVQPAELEDSGVYFCASSQDFGRGETQYFGPGTRLLVL.

This chain connects TRBV5-1 to TRBJ2-1, with D possibly TRBD2 on 6 matching bases. V lost 4 bases, J lost 0 bases, and 11 bases lay in between. CDR1 and CDR2 from the germline V gene are SGHRS and YFSETQ. This CDR3 spans 15 amino acids. For the CDR3, the DNA is TGCGCCAGCAGCAACGGAGCGGGCTCCTACAATGAGCAGTTCTTC. Its translation: CASSNGAGSYNEQFF.

This clone was found many times. CDR3 in amino acids: CASSATGARAFF. CDR3 sequence (DNA): TGTGCCAGCAGTGCGACAGGGGCGAGGGCTTTCTTT. The chain recombines TRBV25-1 with TRBJ1-1, with 8 bases lining up with TRBD1. Germline-derived CDR1 and CDR2 are MGHDK and SYGVNS. The CDR3 totals 12 residues. V dropped 4 bases and J dropped 11; count of bases not matched to a gene: 6.

Only a few counts were recorded for this clone. This rearrangement joins TRBV30 to TRBJ2-4; D gene uncertain. Per the germline V gene, CDR1 is GTSNPN and CDR2 is SVGIG (reference sequence). V dropped 1 base and J dropped 7 bases, with 14 bases sitting between them. There are 14 residues in the CDR3. This CDR3 reads CAWSANNLGNIQYF. As DNA, the CDR3 is TGTGCCTGGAGTGCGAACAACCTCGGCAACATTCAGTACTTC.

Ten or more counts support this clone. The chain links TRBV6-6 to TRBJ2-5; perhaps D is TRBD1 or TRBD2 (5 bases each). In germline, CDR1 is MNHNY, CDR2 SVGAGI (reference sequence). The CDR3 has 15 residues. CDR3 sequence: CASYRGAGIQETQYF. The CDR3 bases are TGTGCAAGCTACCGAGGGGCCGGGATACAAGAGACCCAGTACTTC.

This clone occurred a few times. The chain recombines TRBV25-1 with TRBJ2-3, with D perhaps being TRBD1 or TRBD2 (5 bases each). V lost 6 bases and J lost 0, with 10 bases in between. The CDR3 covers 14 residues. The V gene's germline CDR1 is MGHDK and CDR2 SYGVNS. The CDR3 bases are TGTGCCAGCAGGGGGGTTTTGAGCACAGATACGCAGTATTTT. It is translated as CASRGVLSTDTQYF.

This clone has more than one count but fewer than ten. The rearrangement links TRBV27 to TRBJ1-5; D is unresolved. This CDR3 is 13 amino acids long. Trimming removed 4 bases from V and 5 bases from J, with 9 bases in between. Germline-derived CDR1 and CDR2 are MNHEY and SMNVEV (reference sequence). The DNA of the CDR3 is TGTGCCAGCAGTTGGGAAGCAGATCAGCCCCAGCATTTT. Protein sequence: CASSWEADQPQHF.